Below are 22 T cell receptor beta chains sequenced from a single sample in a study of blood T cells in healthy people across ages. Then a second PCR, running roughly 7 to 11 cycles, was carried out with a sample-barcoded 5' primer and a J-beta primer mix. TCRdb passed the 5' RACE reads through MiXCR, listing each CDR3 protein once. The sample consists of fewer than 800,000 distinct CDR3 sequences, under 25% of them appearing once. Input material: blood. The receptors come from a man in his 70s in good health.

This clonotype was found once. The chain links TRBV20-1 to TRBJ1-4; D unclear. The V end lost 5 bases, the J end lost 8 bases, and 12 bases lay between the germline ends. Germline V gene sequence: CDR1 DFQATT, CDR2 SNEGSKA (reference sequence). The CDR3 runs to 12 residues. This CDR3 reads CSAVTSTEKLFF. CDR3 coding DNA: TGCAGTGCTGTAACCTCCACCGAAAAACTGTTTTTT.

This clonotype was recorded at least ten times. V gene TRBV7-8 combines with J gene TRBJ2-1; D gene uncertain. The CDR3 is 13 amino acids. Trimming removed 1 base at V and 3 bases at J, with 4 bases between. Per germline, CDR1 SGHVS and CDR2 FQNEAQ. The CDR3 spells CASSLERYNEQFF. DNA for the CDR3: TGTGCCAGCAGCTTAGAACGCTACAATGAGCAGTTCTTC.

About this clonotype: A much larger clone is a single base away; this may be a read error. A read error is likely, as this CDR3 ends without the conserved phenylalanine or tryptophan. This sequence joins TRBV20-1 and TRBJ1-2, with 8 bases fitting TRBD1. Germline CDR1 is DFQATT and CDR2 is SNEGSKA (reference sequence). V lost 6 bases and J lost 4; bases outside the gene matches: 7. This CDR3 is 13 amino acids long. DNA for the CDR3: TGCAGTGCACCGGACAGGGTATCCTATGGCTACACCATC. Translated: CSAPDRVSYGYTI.

The chain is built from TRBV11-2 and TRBJ2-5; 12 bases fit TRBD1. The J segment lost 4 bases and the V segment lost 2 bases, leaving 5 bases of the junction unmatched. Germline loops: CDR1 SGHAT, CDR2 FQNNGV. The CDR3 runs to 16 residues. The CDR3 coding sequence is TGTGCCAGCAGCTTAACGTGGGACAGGGGGCGAGAGACCCAGTACTTC. Translated, it gives CASSLTWDRGRETQYF.

The CDR3 DNA follows: TGCAGCGTTGGGCGACTAGCGGGGTTGGATGAGCAGTTCTTC. As protein: CSVGRLAGLDEQFF. This rearrangement joins TRBV29-1 to TRBJ2-1, with 11 bases that match TRBD2. Germline CDR1 SQVTM, CDR2 ANQGSEA. This CDR3 comprises 14 residues. Trimming removed 4 bases from V and 8 bases from J; junction bases left unmatched: 7.

This chain joins TRBV7-2 and TRBJ2-5; TRBD2 aligns across 9 bases. The last part of the DNA fits TRBJ2-1 better; the J call may be wrong. The length of the CDR3 is 16 residues. Germline V gene sequence: CDR1 SGHTA, CDR2 FQGNSA. CDR3 protein: CASSYPRGSGSYEQFF. Written as DNA, the CDR3 is TGTGCCAGCAGCTACCCGAGGGGTAGCGGGAGCTATGAGCAGTTCTTC.

Only a few counts were recorded for this clonotype. V is TRBV2 and J is TRBJ2-7, with 9 bases aligning to TRBD1. The tail of the sequence fits TRBJ2-1 better, so the J call may be wrong. The CDR3 runs 16 residues. The germline CDR1 and CDR2 sequences are SNHLY and FYNNEI. CDR3 in amino acids: CASSEGTGVYHNEQFF. For the CDR3, the DNA is TGTGCCAGCAGTGAAGGGACAGGGGTTTACCACAATGAGCAGTTCTTC.

This clonotype was seen only a few times. This chain joins TRBV5-1 and TRBJ1-3; the match to TRBD1 covers 8 bases. The CDR3 consists of 17 residues. With 4 bases clipped from V and 0 bases from J, the junction kept 9 bases outside the gene matches. Per germline, CDR1 SGHRS and CDR2 YFSETQ. CDR3 nucleotides: TGCGCCAGCAGCCCGGGGGACAGGTCCTTCTCTGGAAACACCATATATTTT. As protein: CASSPGDRSFSGNTIYF. The full variable domain, completed using reference TRBV5-1 and TRBJ1-3, is KAGVTQTPRYLIKTRGQQVTLSCSPISGHRSVSWYQQTPGQGLQFLFEYFSETQRNKGNFPGRFSGRQFSNSRSEMNVSTLELGDSALYLCASSPGDRSFSGNTIYFGEGSWLTVV.

This clonotype was seen just once. V and J are TRBV5-5 and TRBJ1-1; 8 nucleotides agree with TRBD1. The germline V gene encodes CDR1 SGHKS and CDR2 YYEKEE (reference sequence). The CDR3 is 15 residues long. After removal of 3 bases from V and 1 base from J, the junction contained 5 bases not matched to a gene. The CDR3 coding sequence is TGTGCCAGCAGCTCATGGGGACAGGAGAACACTGAAGCTTTCTTT. As protein: CASSSWGQENTEAFF.

This clonotype has just a few counts. V gene TRBV3-1 combines with J gene TRBJ1-4, with D maybe TRBD1 (6 bases). V dropped 3 bases and J dropped 4 bases, with 9 bases sitting between them. This CDR3 spans 14 amino acids. Germline V CDR1 and CDR2: LGHDT, YNNKEL (reference sequence). The CDR3 loop reads CASSHGGVNEKLFF. The CDR3 region has the DNA TGTGCCAGCAGCCATGGGGGCGTTAATGAAAAACTGTTTTTT.

This clonotype showed up many times. V and J are TRBV20-1 and TRBJ2-5, with TRBD2 identical over 10 bases. The junction had 6 bases not matched to a gene; V was cut back by 6 bases and J by 2 bases. The CDR3 runs 14 residues. Germline CDR1 DFQATT, CDR2 SNEGSKA (reference sequence). CDR3 coding DNA: TGCAGTGCCCCAGCGGGAGGGAAACAAGAGACCCAGTACTTC. Translation: CSAPAGGKQETQYF.

This clonotype has only a few counts. The chain employs TRBV20-1 and TRBJ2-3, with D possibly being TRBD2 (5 bases). The CDR3 contains 10 residues. The V end was cut by 7 bases, the J end by 5 bases, with 7 bases between. The germline V gene encodes CDR1 DFQATT and CDR2 SNEGSKA (reference sequence). The CDR3 region has the DNA TGCAGTGGAGCGGAAGATACGCAGTATTTT. Encoded protein: CSGAEDTQYF.

This chain joins TRBV7-9 and TRBJ2-1, with TRBD1 matching 10 bases. V gave up 5 bases and J gave up 3 bases; unmatched junction bases: 4. This CDR3 has 15 amino acids. From germline, CDR1 is SEHNR and CDR2 FQNEAQ (reference sequence). The DNA of the CDR3 is TGTGCCAGCAGCGCCGGGACAGGGGTCTACAATGAGCAGTTCTTC. This gives the protein CASSAGTGVYNEQFF.

The chain employs TRBV28 and TRBJ2-7; 10 bases map to TRBD1. V shed 5 bases, J shed 3 bases, and the junction held 7 bases outside the gene matches. The CDR3 sequence is 15 residues long. In germline, CDR1 is MDHEN, CDR2 SYDVKM. The CDR3 loop reads CASSTQTGGNYEQYF. CDR3 DNA sequence: TGTGCCAGCAGTACCCAGACAGGGGGCAACTACGAGCAGTACTTC.

This chain connects TRBV28 to TRBJ2-7, with unresolved D. Looked up from germline, CDR1 is MDHEN and CDR2 is SYDVKM. The CDR3 extends over 13 amino acids. V was cut by 6 bases and J by 2 bases, with 11 bases left in between. The chain's CDR3 is CASRPDTAYEQYF. The CDR3 DNA is TGTGCCAGCAGGCCCGACACAGCCTACGAGCAGTACTTC.

This clonotype came up a few times. This sequence joins TRBV15 and TRBJ2-7, with 7 bases identical to TRBD1. Germline trimming cut 0 bases from V and 2 bases from J; bases unmatched to any gene: 4. Germline lookup yields CDR1 LNHNV and CDR2 YYDKDF (reference sequence). This CDR3 is 15 amino acids long. CDR3 nucleotide sequence: TGTGCCACCAGCAGAGATGGGACAGCCCCCTACGAGCAGTACTTC. It codes for CATSRDGTAPYEQYF.

This clonotype was observed a handful of times. The chain employs TRBV5-4 and TRBJ2-1, with 9 bases lining up with TRBD2. The germline V gene has CDR1 SGHNT and CDR2 YYREEE (reference sequence). The CDR3 extends over 16 amino acids. V trimming: 4 bases; J trimming: 5 bases; junction bases outside the gene matches: 10. CDR3 sequence reads: CASSHIAGARNNEQFF. The DNA for the CDR3 is TGTGCCAGCAGCCATATAGCGGGAGCACGTAACAATGAGCAGTTCTTC.

This clonotype was recorded many times. This CDR3 is CASSLYGNTGELFF. CDR3 nucleotide sequence: TGTGCCAGCAGCTTGTATGGGAACACCGGGGAGCTGTTTTTT. The rearrangement links TRBV5-6 to TRBJ2-2; D remains ambiguous. V was cut by 1 base and J by 1 base, with 5 bases left in between. Germline CDR1 SGHDT, CDR2 YYEEEE. The CDR3 loop spans 14 amino acids.

As concerns this clonotype: A much larger clone sits a single nucleotide away, making a read error possible. The CDR3 does not end in the conserved phenylalanine or tryptophan, so this is likely a read error. The chain is built from TRBV20-1 and TRBJ2-1; D tentatively fits TRBD1 or TRBD2 (5 bases each). The CDR3 extends over 16 amino acids. V lost 4 bases and J lost 4, with 20 bases in between. Germline V gene sequence: CDR1 DFQATT, CDR2 SNEGSKA (reference sequence). The CDR3 reads CSAIPRGGVGYNEQFL. The CDR3 DNA reads as TGCAGTGCTATCCCTCGGGGCGGAGTGGGGTACAATGAGCAGTTCCTC.

This clonotype was counted a few times. The chain uses TRBV29-1 and TRBJ2-7; 9 nucleotides line up with TRBD1. Germline V CDR1 and CDR2: SQVTM, ANQGSEA. The CDR3 is made up of 13 amino acids. J lost 5 bases, V lost 7 bases, and 9 bases had no gene match. Written as DNA, the CDR3 is TGCAGCGCTGCCCCGGGACAGGGCCACGAGCAGTACTTC. Translating it yields CSAAPGQGHEQYF.

A remark on this clonotype: A much larger clone differs by one base, so this may be a read error. This chain uses TRBV20-1 with TRBJ2-6, with D tentatively TRBD1 (6 bases). In germline, CDR1 is DFQATT, CDR2 SNEGSKA (reference sequence). This CDR3 has 19 residues. Written as DNA, the CDR3 is TGCAGTGCTAGATTCATCCCGAGAACAGGGCCGTCTGGGGCCAGCGTCCTGACTTTC. Translation gives CSARFIPRTGPSGASVLTF.

This clonotype was counted only a few times. The gene calls are TRBV12-3 or TRBV12-4 and TRBJ1-5; D remains ambiguous. This CDR3 is 14 amino acids long. V lost 3 bases to trimming and J lost 4 bases, with 10 bases between them. CDR3: CASSFNRLNQPQHF. The CDR3 DNA reads as TGTGCCAGCAGTTTTAATAGATTAAATCAGCCCCAGCATTTT.